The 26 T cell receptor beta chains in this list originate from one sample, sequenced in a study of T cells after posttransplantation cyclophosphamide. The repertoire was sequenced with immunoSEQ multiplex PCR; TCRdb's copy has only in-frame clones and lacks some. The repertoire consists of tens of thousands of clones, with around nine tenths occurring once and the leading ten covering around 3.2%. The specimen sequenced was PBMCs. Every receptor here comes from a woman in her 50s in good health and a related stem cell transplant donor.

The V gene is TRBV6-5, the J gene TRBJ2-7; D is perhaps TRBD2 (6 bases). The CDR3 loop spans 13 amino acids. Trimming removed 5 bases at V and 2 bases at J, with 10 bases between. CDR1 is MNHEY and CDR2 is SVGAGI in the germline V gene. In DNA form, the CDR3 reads TGTGCCAGCAGTGGCGGGGCGACCTACGAGCAGTACTTC. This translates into CASSGGATYEQYF.

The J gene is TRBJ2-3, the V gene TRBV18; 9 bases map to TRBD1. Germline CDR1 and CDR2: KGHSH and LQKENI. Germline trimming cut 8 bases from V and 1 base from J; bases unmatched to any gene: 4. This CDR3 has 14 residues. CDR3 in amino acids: CASRDRAGTDTQYF. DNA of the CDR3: TGTGCCAGCCGGGACAGGGCCGGCACAGATACGCAGTATTTT.

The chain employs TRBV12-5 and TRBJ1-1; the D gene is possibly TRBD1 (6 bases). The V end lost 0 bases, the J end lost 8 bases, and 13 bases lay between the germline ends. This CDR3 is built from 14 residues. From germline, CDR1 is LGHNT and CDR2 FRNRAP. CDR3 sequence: CASGLVTGRREAFF. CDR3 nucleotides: TGTGCTAGTGGTTTGGTAACAGGGCGGAGGGAAGCTTTCTTT.

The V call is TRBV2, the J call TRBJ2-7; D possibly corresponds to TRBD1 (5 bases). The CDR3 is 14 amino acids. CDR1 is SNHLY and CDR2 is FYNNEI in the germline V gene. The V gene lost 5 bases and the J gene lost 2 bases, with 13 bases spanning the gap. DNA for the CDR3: TGTGCCAGCAGTTACATTAGGGGAACCTACGAGCAGTACTTC. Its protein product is CASSYIRGTYEQYF. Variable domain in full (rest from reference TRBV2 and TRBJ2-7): EPEVTQTPSHQVTQMGQEVILRCVPISNHLYFYWYRQILGQKVEFLVSFYNNEISEKSEIFDDQFSVERPDGSNFTLKIRSTKLEDSAMYFCASSYIRGTYEQYFGPGTRLTVT.

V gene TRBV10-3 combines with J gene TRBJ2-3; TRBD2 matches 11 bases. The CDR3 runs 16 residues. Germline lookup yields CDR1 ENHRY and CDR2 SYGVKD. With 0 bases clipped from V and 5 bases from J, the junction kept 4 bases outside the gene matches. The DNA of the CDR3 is TGTGCCATCAGTGAGTCGATTGGGACTAGCGGAGATACGCAGTATTTT. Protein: CAISESIGTSGDTQYF.

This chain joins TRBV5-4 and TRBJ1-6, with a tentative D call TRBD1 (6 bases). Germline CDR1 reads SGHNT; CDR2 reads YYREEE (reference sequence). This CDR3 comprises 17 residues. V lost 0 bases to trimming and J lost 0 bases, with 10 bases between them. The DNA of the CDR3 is TGTGCCAGCAGCTTGGACAGGGCAAGCTCCTATAATTCACCCCTCCACTTT. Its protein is CASSLDRASSYNSPLHF.

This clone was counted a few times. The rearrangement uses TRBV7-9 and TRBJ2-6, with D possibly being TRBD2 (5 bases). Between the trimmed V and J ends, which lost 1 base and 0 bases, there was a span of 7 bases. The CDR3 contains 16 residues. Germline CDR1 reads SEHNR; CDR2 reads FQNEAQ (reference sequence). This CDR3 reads CASSLVAGSGANVLTF. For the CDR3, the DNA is TGTGCCAGCAGCTTAGTGGCGGGCTCTGGGGCCAACGTCCTGACTTTC. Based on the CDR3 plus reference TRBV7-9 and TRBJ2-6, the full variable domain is DTGVSQNPRHKITKRGQNVTFRCDPISEHNRLYWYRQTLGQGPEFLTYFQNEAQLEKSRLLSDRFSAERPKGSFSTLEIQRTEQGDSAMYLCASSLVAGSGANVLTFGAGSRLTVL.

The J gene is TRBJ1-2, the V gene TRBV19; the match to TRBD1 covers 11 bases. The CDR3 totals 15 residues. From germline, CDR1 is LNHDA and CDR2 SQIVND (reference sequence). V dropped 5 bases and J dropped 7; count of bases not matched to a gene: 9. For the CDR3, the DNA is TGTGCCAGTAGTTCAATCGGACAGGGGGCCGGTGGCTACACCTTC. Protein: CASSSIGQGAGGYTF.

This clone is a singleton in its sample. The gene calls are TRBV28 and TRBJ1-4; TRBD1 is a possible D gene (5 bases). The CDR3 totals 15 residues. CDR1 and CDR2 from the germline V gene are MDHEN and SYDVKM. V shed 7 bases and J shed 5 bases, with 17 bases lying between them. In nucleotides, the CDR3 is TGTGCCAGCAATCTCCGTGGGGCAGGGAATGAAAAACTGTTTTTT. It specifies CASNLRGAGNEKLFF.

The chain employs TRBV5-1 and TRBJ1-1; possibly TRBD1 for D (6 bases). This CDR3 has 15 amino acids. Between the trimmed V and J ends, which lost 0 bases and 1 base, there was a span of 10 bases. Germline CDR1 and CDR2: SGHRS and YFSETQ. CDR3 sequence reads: CASSLEGVPNTEAFF. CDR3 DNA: TGCGCCAGCAGCTTGGAGGGGGTTCCGAACACTGAAGCTTTCTTT.

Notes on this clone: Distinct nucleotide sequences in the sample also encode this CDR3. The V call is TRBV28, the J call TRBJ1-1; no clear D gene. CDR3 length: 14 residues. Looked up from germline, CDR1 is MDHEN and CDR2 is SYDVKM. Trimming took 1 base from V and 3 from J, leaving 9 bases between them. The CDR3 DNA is TGTGCCAGCAGTTTATCTGAAGGAGACACTGAAGCTTTCTTT. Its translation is CASSLSEGDTEAFF.

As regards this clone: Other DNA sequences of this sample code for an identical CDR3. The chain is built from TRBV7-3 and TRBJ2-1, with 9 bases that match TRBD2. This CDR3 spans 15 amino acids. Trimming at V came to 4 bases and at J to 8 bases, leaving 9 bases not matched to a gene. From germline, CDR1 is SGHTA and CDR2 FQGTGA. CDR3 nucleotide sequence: TGTGCCAGCAGCTCCTTGGCGGGAGGGCGCGATGAGCAGTTCTTC. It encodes CASSSLAGGRDEQFF.

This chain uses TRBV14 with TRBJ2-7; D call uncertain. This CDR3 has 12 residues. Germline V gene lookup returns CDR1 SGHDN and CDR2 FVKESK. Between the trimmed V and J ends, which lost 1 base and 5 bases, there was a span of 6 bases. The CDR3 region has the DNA TGTGCCAGCAGCCAAGTAGTCAACGAGCAGTACTTC. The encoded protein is CASSQVVNEQYF.

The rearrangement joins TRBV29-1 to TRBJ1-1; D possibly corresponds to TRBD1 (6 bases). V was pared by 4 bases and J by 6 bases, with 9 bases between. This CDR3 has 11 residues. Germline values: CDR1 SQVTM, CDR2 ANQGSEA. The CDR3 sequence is CSVGGGPEAFF. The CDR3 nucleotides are TGCAGCGTTGGGGGGGGGCCTGAAGCTTTCTTT.

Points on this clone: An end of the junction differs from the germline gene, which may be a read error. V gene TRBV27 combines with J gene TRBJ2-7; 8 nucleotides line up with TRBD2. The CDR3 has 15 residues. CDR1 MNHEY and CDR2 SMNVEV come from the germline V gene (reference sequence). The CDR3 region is CASRHKLAGGSKGNF. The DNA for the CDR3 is TGTGCCAGCAGGCACAAGTTGGCGGGAGGCTCGAAGGGGAACTTC.

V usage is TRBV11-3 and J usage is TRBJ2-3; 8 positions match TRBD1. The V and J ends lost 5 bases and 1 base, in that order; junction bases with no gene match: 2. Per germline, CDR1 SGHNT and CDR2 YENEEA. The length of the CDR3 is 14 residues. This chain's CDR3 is CASSKGQGTDTQYF. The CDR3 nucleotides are TGTGCCAGCAGCAAGGGACAGGGCACAGATACGCAGTATTTT.

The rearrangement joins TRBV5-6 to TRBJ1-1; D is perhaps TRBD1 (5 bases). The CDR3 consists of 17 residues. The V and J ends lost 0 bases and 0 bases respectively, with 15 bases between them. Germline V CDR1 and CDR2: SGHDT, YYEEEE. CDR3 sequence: CASSLVSGPGMNTEAFF. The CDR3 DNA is TGTGCCAGCAGCTTGGTTTCAGGGCCTGGGATGAACACTGAAGCTTTCTTT.

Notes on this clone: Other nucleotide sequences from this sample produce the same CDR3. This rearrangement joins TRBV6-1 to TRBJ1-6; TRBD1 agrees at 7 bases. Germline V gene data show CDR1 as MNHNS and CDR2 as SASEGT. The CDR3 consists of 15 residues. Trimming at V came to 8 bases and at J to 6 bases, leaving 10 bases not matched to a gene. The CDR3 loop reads CASLLPGQSNSPLHF. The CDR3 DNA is TGTGCCAGCTTACTCCCGGGACAGAGTAATTCACCCCTCCACTTT.

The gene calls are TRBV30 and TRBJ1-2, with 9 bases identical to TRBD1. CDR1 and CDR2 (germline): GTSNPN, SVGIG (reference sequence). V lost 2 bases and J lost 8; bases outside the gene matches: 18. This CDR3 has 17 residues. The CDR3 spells CAWSIPPLGQGIDGYTF. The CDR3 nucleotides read TGTGCCTGGAGTATACCACCCCTCGGACAGGGGATCGACGGCTACACCTTC.

The CDR3 reads CASSPRDLAGTGERGEQYF. The CDR3 DNA reads TGTGCCAGCAGCCCCCGAGACTTGGCCGGGACAGGGGAAAGGGGCGAGCAGTACTTC. V and J are TRBV7-8 and TRBJ2-7, with TRBD1 identical over 10 bases. The CDR3 extends over 19 amino acids. V shed 5 bases, J shed 6 bases, and the junction held 22 bases outside the gene matches. CDR1 and CDR2 from the germline V gene are SGHVS and FQNEAQ.

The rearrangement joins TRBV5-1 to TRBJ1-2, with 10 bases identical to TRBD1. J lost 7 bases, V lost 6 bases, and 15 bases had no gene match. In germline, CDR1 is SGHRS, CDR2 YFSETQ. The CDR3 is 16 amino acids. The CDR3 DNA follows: TGCGCCAGCACCAAGACAGGGGGCGCGAGTAAGGGTGGCTACACCTTC. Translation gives CASTKTGGASKGGYTF.

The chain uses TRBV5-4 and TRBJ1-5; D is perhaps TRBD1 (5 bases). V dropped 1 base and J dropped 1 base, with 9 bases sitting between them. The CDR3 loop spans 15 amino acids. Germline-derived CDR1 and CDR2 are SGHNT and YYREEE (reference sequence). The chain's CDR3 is CASSLWGTSNQPQHF. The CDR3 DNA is TGTGCCAGCAGCTTGTGGGGCACGAGCAATCAGCCCCAGCATTTT.

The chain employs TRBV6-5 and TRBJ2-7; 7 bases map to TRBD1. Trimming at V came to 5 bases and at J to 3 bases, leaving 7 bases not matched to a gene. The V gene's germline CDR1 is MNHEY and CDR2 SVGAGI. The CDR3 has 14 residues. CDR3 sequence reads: CASSENRGYYEQYF. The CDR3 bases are TGTGCCAGCAGTGAAAACAGGGGCTACTACGAGCAGTACTTC.

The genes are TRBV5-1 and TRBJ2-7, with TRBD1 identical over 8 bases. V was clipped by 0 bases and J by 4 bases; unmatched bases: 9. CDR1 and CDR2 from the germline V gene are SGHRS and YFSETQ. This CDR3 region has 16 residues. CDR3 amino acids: CASSLDAPGGIYEQYF. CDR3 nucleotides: TGCGCCAGCAGCTTGGATGCCCCAGGGGGCATTTACGAGCAGTACTTC.

The CDR3 loop is CATSRYGQGDLYEQYF. The CDR3 coding sequence is TGTGCCACCAGCAGATACGGACAGGGGGATCTCTACGAGCAGTACTTC. The chain recombines TRBV15 with TRBJ2-7, with 10 bases lining up with TRBD1. Per the germline V gene, CDR1 is LNHNV and CDR2 is YYDKDF (reference sequence). This CDR3 contains 16 residues. Germline trimming cut 2 bases from V and 3 bases from J; bases unmatched to any gene: 7. Together with reference TRBV15 and TRBJ2-7, the CDR3 gives the full variable domain: DAMVIQNPRYQVTQFGKPVTLSCSQTLNHNVMYWYQQKSSQAPKLLFHYYDKDFNNEADTPDNFQSRRPNTSFCFLDIRSPGLGDTAMYLCATSRYGQGDLYEQYFGPGTRLTVT.

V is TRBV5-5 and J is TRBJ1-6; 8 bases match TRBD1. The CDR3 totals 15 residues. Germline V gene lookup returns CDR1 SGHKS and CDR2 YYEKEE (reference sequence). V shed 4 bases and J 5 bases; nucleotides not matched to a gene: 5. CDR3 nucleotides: TGTGCCAGCAGCACCCCGACAGGGGATAATTCACCCCTCCACTTT. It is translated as CASSTPTGDNSPLHF.